This TCR beta chain was retrieved from a study of T cell repertoires in cytomegalovirus infection. About the study: The public TCR beta signatures pointed to both CMV infection and matching HLA type.

TCRdb called the reads again in MiXCR, with one record for every CDR3 protein. The sample lists roughly 110,000 distinct CDR3 sequences, over 9.5% occurring once. Notes on the study in general: There were HLA-C-restricted CMV-specific TCR beta clonotypes dominating the ex vivo response.

This clonotype occurred many times. Its antigen is unknown. The receptor was derived from a human donor in good health (CMV status not recorded). Some clones in this sample may be carry-over from other donors' samples. Specimen: PBMCs, sequenced either directly or after in vitro stimulation (not recorded which).

CDR3 sequence (DNA): TGTGCCAGCAGCCGTGGACAGGGAGGTTTAAATCAGCCCCAGCATTTT. Encoded protein: CASSRGQGGLNQPQHF. The V gene is TRBV6-2 or TRBV6-3, the J gene TRBJ1-5, with 8 bases fitting TRBD1. Germline V gene data show CDR1 as MNHEY and CDR2 as SVGEGT. Unmatched junction bases numbered 11, after V lost 6 bases and J lost 4 bases. The CDR3 extends over 16 amino acids.